A single sample is the source of the 14 T cell receptor beta chains below, sequenced in a study of blood T cells in healthy people across ages. The use of a sample-barcoded 5' primer and a J-beta primer mix characterized a second PCR of roughly 6 to 12 cycles. TCRdb reanalysed the 5' RACE reads using MiXCR and keeps one entry per CDR3 protein. Altogether 1.5 million or so distinct CDR3 sequences are present, 35% to 45% being singletons, with the ten largest covering roughly 7.7%. The sequenced sample consisted of blood. The receptors here all came from a woman aged 18 to 35 in good health.

The chain couples TRBV20-1 to TRBJ2-1; D possibly uses TRBD1 or TRBD2 (5 bases each). V was trimmed by 4 bases and J by 0 bases, leaving 16 bases between them. CDR1 is DFQATT, CDR2 SNEGSKA, per germline (reference sequence). The CDR3 sequence is 16 residues long. The CDR3 loop is CSATPGAGSSYNEQFF. The CDR3 nucleotides read TGCAGTGCTACCCCCGGGGCAGGGAGCTCCTACAATGAGCAGTTCTTC.

This clonotype was seen a few times. The chain combines TRBV4-2 with TRBJ2-7; 12 bases align to TRBD2. The CDR3 is made up of 16 amino acids. Trimming at V came to 4 bases and at J to 5 bases, leaving 9 bases not matched to a gene. CDR1 and CDR2 (germline): LGHNA, YNFKEQ. CDR3: CASSPTRLAGVHEQYF. The CDR3 DNA sequence: TGTGCCAGCAGCCCGACCAGACTAGCGGGAGTCCACGAGCAGTACTTC.

This clonotype was detected only a few times. V is TRBV4-1 and J is TRBJ2-4; D uncertain. CDR3 size: 13 residues. The V and J ends lost 3 bases and 8 bases respectively, with 11 bases between them. The germline gives CDR1 MGHRA, CDR2 YSYEKL. CDR3 sequence (DNA): TGCGCCAGCAGCCAGCCCCCAGAGGACATTCAGTACTTC. This sequence encodes CASSQPPEDIQYF.

This clonotype was observed a few times. The rearrangement uses TRBV3-1 and TRBJ2-1, with a weak D call TRBD1 (5 bases). Deletions cut 0 bases from V and 7 bases from J, with 13 bases between. This CDR3 comprises 15 residues. Germline V gene lookup returns CDR1 LGHDT and CDR2 YNNKEL (reference sequence). The CDR3 bases are TGTGCCAGCAGCCAAGAGGGGCCCAGGAGAAATGAGCAGTTCTTC. This encodes CASSQEGPRRNEQFF.

A few counts support this clonotype. The J gene is TRBJ2-5, the V gene TRBV4-1; 13 bases align to TRBD2. After removal of 0 bases from V and 11 bases from J, the junction contained 3 bases not matched to a gene. CDR3 size: 14 residues. The V gene's germline CDR1 is MGHRA and CDR2 YSYEKL. Written as DNA, the CDR3 is TGCGCCAGCAGCCAAGATGGACTAGCGGGAGTGCAGTACTTC. As protein: CASSQDGLAGVQYF.

This clonotype showed up just a few times. CDR3 DNA: TGTGCCAGCAGTTACTCCGGGCAGCCTACCTACGAGCAGTACTTC. As protein: CASSYSGQPTYEQYF. The chain joins TRBV6-5 to TRBJ2-7; D is ambiguous. The length of the CDR3 is 15 residues. The V gene's germline CDR1 is MNHEY and CDR2 SVGAGI. The V end was cut by 0 bases, the J end by 2 bases, with 11 bases between.

The V call is TRBV7-8, the J call TRBJ2-7; no clear D. Germline V lookup: CDR1 SGHVS, CDR2 FQNEAQ. CDR3 length: 14 residues. V shed 0 bases and J shed 2 bases, with 8 bases lying between them. The CDR3 protein is CASSLAPTAYEQYF. DNA for the CDR3: TGTGCCAGCAGCTTAGCCCCCACGGCCTACGAGCAGTACTTC. The full variable domain, in which reference TRBV7-8 and TRBJ2-7 provide the parts outside the CDR3, is GAGVSQSPRYKVAKRGQDVALRCDPISGHVSLFWYQQALGQGPEFLTYFQNEAQLDKSGLPSDRFFAERPEGSVSTLKIQRTQQEDSAVYLCASSLAPTAYEQYFGPGTRLTVT.

This clonotype appeared a single time. This chain joins TRBV9 and TRBJ1-2; D unresolved. There are 15 residues in the CDR3. CDR1 is SGDLS, CDR2 YYNGEE, per germline. The V end was cut by 3 bases, the J end by 5 bases, with 17 bases between. CDR3 in amino acids: CASSAQGSLGYGYTF. The CDR3 nucleotides are TGTGCCAGCAGCGCCCAAGGTTCCCTAGGGTATGGCTACACCTTC.

This clonotype occurred a few times. The rearrangement links TRBV5-5 to TRBJ2-3, with 12 bases identical to TRBD2. V shed 3 bases, J shed 6 bases, and the junction held 8 bases outside the gene matches. This CDR3 has 16 amino acids. Germline CDR1 reads SGHKS; CDR2 reads YYEKEE (reference sequence). The CDR3 here is CASSSRLAGAVDTQYF. DNA of the CDR3: TGTGCCAGCAGCTCCAGACTAGCGGGAGCTGTGGATACGCAGTATTTT.

V usage is TRBV20-1 and J usage is TRBJ2-5, with D tentatively TRBD2 (5 bases). V gave up 7 bases and J gave up 2 bases, with 11 bases separating them. Germline assignment: CDR1 DFQATT and CDR2 SNEGSKA (reference sequence). CDR3 length: 12 residues. The CDR3 DNA follows: TGCAGTGGCTACCGGGGTCAAGAGACCCAGTACTTC. Encoded protein: CSGYRGQETQYF.

This clonotype turned up a few times. The chain is built from TRBV5-1 and TRBJ2-3; 8 bases agree with TRBD1. The CDR3 is 17 residues long. Germline lookup yields CDR1 SGHRS and CDR2 YFSETQ. Germline trimming cut 4 bases from V and 2 bases from J; bases unmatched to any gene: 12. CDR3 coding DNA: TGCGCCAGCAGCCGACCGACAGGGGCACTTTTCACAGATACGCAGTATTTT. Protein sequence: CASSRPTGALFTDTQYF. Full variable domain (missing parts from reference TRBV5-1 and TRBJ2-3): KAGVTQTPRYLIKTRGQQVTLSCSPISGHRSVSWYQQTPGQGLQFLFEYFSETQRNKGNFPGRFSGRQFSNSRSEMNVSTLELGDSALYLCASSRPTGALFTDTQYFGPGTRLTVL.

This clonotype was seen once. In DNA form, the CDR3 reads TGCGCCAGCACCGAAGGCTCGGGGCCCGGCACGCAGTATTTT. It yields the protein CASTEGSGPGTQYF. The V and J genes are TRBV5-1 and TRBJ2-3, with D possibly called TRBD1 or TRBD2 (5 bases each). The CDR3 contains 14 residues. Germline assignment: CDR1 SGHRS and CDR2 YFSETQ. The V gene lost 6 bases and the J gene lost 9 bases, with 20 bases spanning the gap.

This clonotype was seen a handful of times. The chain employs TRBV3-1 and TRBJ1-2; tentative D call: TRBD1 (5 bases). Trimming removed 3 bases at V and 4 bases at J, with 15 bases between. Germline V lookup: CDR1 LGHDT, CDR2 YNNKEL (reference sequence). CDR3 length equals 15 residues. The CDR3 region has the DNA TGTGCCAGCAGCCAGGGAACAGGAGCTTCCTATGGCTACACCTTC. This encodes CASSQGTGASYGYTF.

The J gene is TRBJ2-7, the V gene TRBV20-1, with D uncertain. Looked up from germline, CDR1 is DFQATT and CDR2 is SNEGSKA (reference sequence). The V end was cut by 5 bases, the J end by 0 bases, with 17 bases between. The CDR3 spans 15 residues. CDR3 residues: CSAAGLDGFSYEQYF. The CDR3 DNA is TGCAGTGCTGCCGGGTTGGACGGGTTCTCCTACGAGCAGTACTTC.